This T cell receptor (beta chain) was captured by sequencing in a study of blood T cell repertoires in COVID-19. CDR3 length equals 15 residues. Trimming cost V 5 bases and J 9 bases, with 20 bases left between them. From germline, CDR1 is SGHTA and CDR2 FQGTGA. Per the authors' pipeline: Amplifying reference gene primers gave estimates of nucleated cell counts. Libraries were prepared by immunoSEQ multiplex PCR; TCRdb keeps only in-frame clonotypes and omits some of them. V and J calls and clone size are as listed in that table; D and trimming were resolved from the DNA. The sample includes 150,000 to 200,000 clones, 60% to 80% seen only once; the top ten take 13% to 15%. This clone was detected a few times. Participants spanned ages roughly 18 to 95 years and resided in 20 to 25 US areas. Someone with COVID-19 had been met by exposed participants within 2 weeks before study entry.

The V and J genes are TRBV7-3 and TRBJ1-5, with TRBD1 as a possible D gene (5 bases). The sequence came from a man in his fifties or sixties who had been exposed to COVID-19. The sample was PBMCs or T cells enriched from blood (not recorded which). For the CDR3, the DNA is TGTGCCAGCAGCCCATGGGTTGGGGCCCCGGGGCCCCAGCATTTT. Encoded protein: CASSPWVGAPGPQHF.